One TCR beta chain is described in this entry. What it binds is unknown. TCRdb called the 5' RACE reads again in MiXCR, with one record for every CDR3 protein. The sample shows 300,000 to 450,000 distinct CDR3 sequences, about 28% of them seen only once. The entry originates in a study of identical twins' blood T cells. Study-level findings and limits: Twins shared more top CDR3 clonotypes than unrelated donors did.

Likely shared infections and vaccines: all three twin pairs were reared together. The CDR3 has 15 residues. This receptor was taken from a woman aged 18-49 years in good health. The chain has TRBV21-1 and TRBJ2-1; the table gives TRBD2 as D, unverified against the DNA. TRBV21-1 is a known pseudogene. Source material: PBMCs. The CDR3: CASRKGSGGYNEQFF. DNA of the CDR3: TGTGCCAGCAGAAAGGGCAGCGGGGGGTACAATGAGCAGTTCTTC.